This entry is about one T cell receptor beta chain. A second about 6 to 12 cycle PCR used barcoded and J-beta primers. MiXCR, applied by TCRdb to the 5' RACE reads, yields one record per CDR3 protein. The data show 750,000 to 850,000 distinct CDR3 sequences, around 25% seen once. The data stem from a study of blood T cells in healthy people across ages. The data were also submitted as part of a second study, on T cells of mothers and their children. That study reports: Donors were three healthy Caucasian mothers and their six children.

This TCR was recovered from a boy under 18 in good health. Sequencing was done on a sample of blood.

The CDR3 loop is CAGYSGGADETQYF. The CDR3 DNA reads as TGTGCCGGATACAGCGGGGGGGCCGACGAGACCCAGTACTTC. This chain joins TRBV7-9 and TRBJ2-5; 10 nucleotides line up with TRBD2. The V gene end was trimmed by 11 bases and the J gene end by 5 bases; junction bases not matched to a gene: 11. Germline V gene data show CDR1 as SEHNR and CDR2 as FQNEAQ (reference sequence). The CDR3 spans 14 residues. Full variable domain (missing parts from reference TRBV7-9 and TRBJ2-5): DTGVSQNPRHKITKRGQNVTFRCDPISEHNRLYWYRQTLGQGPEFLTYFQNEAQLEKSRLLSDRFSAERPKGSFSTLEIQRTEQGDSAMYLCAGYSGGADETQYFGPGTRLLVL.